A single sample gave rise to the 4 T cell receptor beta chains below, sequenced in a study of T cells in Graves' hyperthyroidism and ophthalmopathy. RNA transcripts were the template for amplifying TCR beta CDR3 regions. HTBI primers were the set used in a first-round RT-PCR of the TCR CDR3. TCRdb called the multiplex PCR reads again in MiXCR, with one record for every CDR3 protein. The sample has about 610,000 distinct CDR3 sequences, 14% to 15% seen once. The material sequenced was blood. Source of these receptors: a woman between 40 and 55 years old with Graves' ophthalmopathy.

This clonotype has a count of ten or more. The chain employs TRBV7-2 and TRBJ1-1, with D maybe TRBD1 (6 bases). The CDR3 is 13 amino acids. V was trimmed by 1 base and J by 7 bases, leaving 10 bases between them. Germline CDR1 and CDR2: SGHTA and FQGNSA. The CDR3 bases are TGTGCCAGCAGCTTAGACAGGGCGGATGAAGCTTTCTTT. It yields the protein CASSLDRADEAFF. Complete variable domain (other parts from reference TRBV7-2 and TRBJ1-1): GAGVSQSPSNKVTEKGKDVELRCDPISGHTALYWYRQSLGQGLEFLIYFQGNSAPDKSGLPSDRFSAERTGGSVSTLTIQRTQQEDSAVYLCASSLDRADEAFFGQGTRLTVV.

This clonotype was observed at least ten times. The chain links TRBV6-6 to TRBJ1-5; D is unresolved. Trimming took 5 bases from V and 0 from J, leaving 32 bases between them. Germline CDR1 is MNHNY and CDR2 is SVGAGI (reference sequence). The CDR3 totals 22 residues. CDR3 bases: TGTGCCAGCAGTCCGATTAAGGCCCAAACGTTCCAGGAACTTCATAGCAATCAGCCCCAGCATTTT. Encoded protein: CASSPIKAQTFQELHSNQPQHF.

This clonotype was counted ten times or more. The rearrangement uses TRBV4-1 and TRBJ2-7; 7 bases are shared with TRBD1. The ends lost 1 base at V and 1 base at J; junction bases unmatched: 4. This CDR3 contains 15 residues. From germline, CDR1 is MGHRA and CDR2 YSYEKL. For the CDR3, the DNA is TGCGCCAGCAGCCAAGCGGACAGGTCTTCCTACGAGCAGTACTTC. As protein: CASSQADRSSYEQYF.

This clonotype was observed many times. The chain couples TRBV28 to TRBJ2-7; D is ambiguous. Trimming took 7 bases from V and 4 from J, leaving 14 bases between them. Germline lookup yields CDR1 MDHEN and CDR2 SYDVKM. The CDR3 loop spans 13 amino acids. The chain's CDR3 is CASNGSPTYEQYF. The CDR3 DNA sequence: TGTGCCAGCAACGGGTCCCCTACGTACGAGCAGTACTTC.